Listed below are T cell receptor beta chains from one sample, sequenced in a study of CD8+CD57+ T cells in acquired aplastic anemia. One entry per CDR3 protein, called by TCRdb with MiXCR from the reads. The table shows 250,000 to 350,000 distinct CDR3 sequences, with approximately 57% occurring only once. The sequencing input was sorted CD4+, CD8+, or CD8+CD57+ T cells (not recorded which) from PBMCs. These receptors all stem from a human donor with aplastic anemia. CDR3s leave out the opening cysteine and the closing phenylalanine or tryptophan. For some rows the clone size is stated as once, few or many, or as a class when expanded; others skip it.

clone_size	v_call	j_call	cdr3_aa
few	TRBV20-1	TRBJ2-2	SARSNTGELF
many	TRBV5-8	TRBJ2-7	ASSLSGGTLKEQY
-	TRBV7-6	TRBJ2-7	ASSPSNYYEQY
-	TRBV19	TRBJ1-2	ASSDRGHYGYT
-	TRBV20-1	TRBJ2-7	SARSSGSWYNEQY
-	TRBV15	TRBJ2-1	ATSRASGAYNEQF
-	TRBV7-9	TRBJ2-5	ASSRGGAGRQETQY
-	TRBV7-8	TRBJ1-1	ASSQGHRRGTEAF
few	TRBV20-1	TRBJ1-6	SARGQGNEASPLH
-	TRBV20-1	TRBJ1-4	SAEDRGENEKLF
many	TRBV3-1	TRBJ1-2	ASSPGQRDGYT
-	TRBV20-1	TRBJ2-7	SARDSRGASYEQY
-	TRBV5-1	TRBJ2-3	ASSWAGTSTDTQY
-	TRBV5-6	TRBJ2-7	ASSQLGSYEQY
-	TRBV19	TRBJ2-7	ASSIVATGVSYEQY
-	TRBV7-9	TRBJ1-6	ASSLATYNSPLH
many	TRBV12-3/TRBV12-4	TRBJ1-6	ASSSTGVGSPLH
-	TRBV12-3/TRBV12-4	TRBJ1-4	ASSDGQPNEKLF
few	TRBV20-1	TRBJ2-7	SAWGRGVYEQY
-	TRBV7-2	TRBJ2-5	ASSLEATSGGKETQY
many	TRBV7-9	TRBJ2-2	ASSLGQLINTGELF
-	TRBV12-3/TRBV12-4	TRBJ2-1	ASSLAGETNEQF
-	TRBV6-1	TRBJ2-2	ASRPYNNQNTGELF
-	TRBV9	TRBJ1-2	ASSVDHDRGPRDYT
-	TRBV7-2	TRBJ2-2	ASSPQGQAGELF
-	TRBV20-1	-	SASPSLWDYGYT
-	TRBV25-1	TRBJ1-6	ASSERTVYNSPLH
few	TRBV10-3	TRBJ2-3	AIRLAGDTDTQY
many	TRBV5-1	TRBJ1-6	ASSLEVQDTLH
-	TRBV7-3	TRBJ2-3	ASSLPTSGADTQY
many	TRBV18	TRBJ2-5	ASSRERGDQETQY
-	TRBV20-1	TRBJ2-7	SARPGQGGYEQY